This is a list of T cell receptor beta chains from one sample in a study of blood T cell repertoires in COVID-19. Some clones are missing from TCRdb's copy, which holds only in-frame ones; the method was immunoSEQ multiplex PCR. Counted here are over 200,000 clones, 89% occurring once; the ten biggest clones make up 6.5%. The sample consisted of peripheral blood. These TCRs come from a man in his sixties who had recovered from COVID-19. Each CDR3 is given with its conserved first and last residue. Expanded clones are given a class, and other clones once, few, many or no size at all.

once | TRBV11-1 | CASSLGLALNEQFF
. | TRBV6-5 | CASSLGTGERTEAFF
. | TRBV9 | CASSARTGSPNGYTF
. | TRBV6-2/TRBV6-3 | CASSYSTRGHQPQHF
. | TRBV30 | CAWSRGRGRRVYEQYF
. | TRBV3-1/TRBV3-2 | CASRPHGLAGGPGLDF
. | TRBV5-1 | CASSFTSGGSTDTQYF
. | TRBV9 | CASSPNSGPNTGELFF
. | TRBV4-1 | CASSQGIQLNQPQHF
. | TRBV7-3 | CASSRRPGLAGDEQFF
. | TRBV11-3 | CASSFSTATGELFF
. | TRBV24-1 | CATSDPRTGTYEQYF
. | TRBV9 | CASSPSGTSAIGGF
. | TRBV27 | CASRFRSGPRTDTQYF
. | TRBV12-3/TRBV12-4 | CASWLAGGREQFF
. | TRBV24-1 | CATGQRGTDTQYF
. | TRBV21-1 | CASSVLPAQRSRNQPQHF
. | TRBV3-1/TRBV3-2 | CASSGRDRASGEQYF
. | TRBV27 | CASSLRGQTSYEQYF
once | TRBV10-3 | CAIQGSYGYTF
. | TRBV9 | CASSRLAGGQSSYEQYF
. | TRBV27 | CASSLMAGGPPEQYF
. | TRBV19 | CASMGPWTGNYGYTF
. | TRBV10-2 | CASSELTSRNTGELFF
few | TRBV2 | CASRDSGRAEAFF
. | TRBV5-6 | CASRRWGDEKLFF
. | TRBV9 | CASSETEYPGNTIYF
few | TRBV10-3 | CAISEYRGLTSDTGELFF
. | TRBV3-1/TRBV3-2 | CASSRLLGGQQFF
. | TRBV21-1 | CASSKGGRGFSYNEQFF
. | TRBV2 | CASSGDRDNIQYF
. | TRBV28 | CASSGSTDTQYF
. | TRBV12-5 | CASGLVLTGDPSIADTQYF
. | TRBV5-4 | CASSSTRGPGSPLHF
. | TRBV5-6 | CASSLDGFLAGNTIYF
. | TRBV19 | CASSVDGGTGELFF
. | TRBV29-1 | CSVVRLINEQFF
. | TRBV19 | CASSIELISTLTGELFF
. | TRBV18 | CASSPTENSPLHF
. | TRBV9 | CASSPGTSQFF
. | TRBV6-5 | CASSYSGTSGGKEFF
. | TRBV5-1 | CASSLRGQGLAEAFF
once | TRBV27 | CASSQGYEQYF
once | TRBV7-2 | CASSLSRDTEAFF